The present T cell receptor beta chain was sequenced within a study of T-cell memory formation after mild COVID-19. Study at large: TCR clusters were largely donor specific.

J lost 1 base, V lost 1 base, and 2 bases had no gene match. Germline CDR1 reads LGHNA; CDR2 reads YSLEER. The CDR3 totals 15 residues. This clonotype showed up just a few times. A 5'RACE reaction primed in the constant segment made cDNA libraries of TCR alpha and TCR beta, and these carried sample barcodes and UMIs. TCRdb used MiXCR to reprocess the 5' RACE reads, holding one entry per CDR3 protein. This sample has 300,000 to 400,000 distinct CDR3 sequences, with 15% to 20% found just once. Sequenced sample: PBMCs or a T cell subset sorted from them (not recorded which). This TCR was sampled from a man aged 18 to 29 who had mild COVID-19 (a few samples of this study predate the infection). Cell type and time point are not known. The chain employs TRBV4-3 and TRBJ2-3, with 7 positions matching TRBD1. The chain's CDR3 is CASSQGDSRTDTQYF. The CDR3 nucleotides read TGCGCCAGCAGCCAAGGGGACAGTCGCACAGATACGCAGTATTTT.